The next 14 T cell receptor beta chains were all read from a single sample in a study of OX40 agonist ivuxolimab in advanced cancers. Sequencing was performed with immunoSEQ multiplex PCR; in TCRdb, only in-frame clones are kept and a portion is missing. In the table there are roughly 65,000 clones, about 84% of which are singletons. The material was CD4+ or CD8+ T cells sorted from blood, obtained in a trial of the OX40 agonist ivuxolimab. Receptors originate from an adult with an advanced solid tumor such as melanoma, head and neck, liver or kidney cancer.

The chain links TRBV29-1 to TRBJ2-4; unclear D gene. V shed 4 bases and J shed 0 bases, with 10 bases lying between them. The CDR3 is 14 amino acids. In germline, CDR1 is SQVTM, CDR2 ANQGSEA. The CDR3, as DNA: TGCAGCGTTGCACTCAGTTCAGCCAAAAACATTCAGTACTTC. The encoded protein is CSVALSSAKNIQYF. Variable domain in full (rest from reference TRBV29-1 and TRBJ2-4): SAVISQKPSRDICQRGTSLTIQCQVDSQVTMMFWYRQQPGQSLTLIATANQGSEATYESGFVIDKFPISRPNLTFSTLTVSNMSPEDSSIYLCSVALSSAKNIQYFGAGTRLSVL.

This clone ranks as medium-sized. This chain connects TRBV4-2 to TRBJ1-2; unclear D gene. The ends were cut back, 1 base at V and 8 bases at J, with 8 bases in the middle. Germline V CDR1 and CDR2: LGHNA, YNFKEQ. The CDR3 extends over 12 amino acids. CDR3 in DNA: TGTGCCAGCAGCCAAGCCCAAAGCGGCTACACCTTC. This sequence encodes CASSQAQSGYTF.

The chain carries TRBV6-1 and TRBJ1-1, with 8 nucleotides matching TRBD1. V shed 5 bases, J shed 8 bases, and the junction held 7 bases outside the gene matches. Germline CDR1 MNHNS, CDR2 SASEGT. This CDR3 region has 13 residues. Here the CDR3 reads CASSYLGQGEAFF. In DNA form, the CDR3 reads TGTGCCAGCAGTTATCTTGGACAGGGAGAAGCTTTCTTT.

The V and J genes are TRBV9 and TRBJ2-1; 8 bases agree with TRBD1. There are 17 residues in the CDR3. The J segment lost 3 bases and the V segment lost 0 bases, leaving 8 bases of the junction unmatched. The germline V gene encodes CDR1 SGDLS and CDR2 YYNGEE. DNA of the CDR3: TGTGCCAGCAGCGTAGCCCCCCAGGGGGCGTTCTACAATGAGCAGTTCTTC. Protein product: CASSVAPQGAFYNEQFF.

The CDR3, as DNA: TGTGCCAGCAGCTTAGAGGTCCCAAACTTTAGCAATCAGCCCCAGCATTTT. Translated: CASSLEVPNFSNQPQHF. This chain links TRBV7-8 with TRBJ1-5; D is undetermined. CDR3 length: 17 amino acids. Germline V lookup: CDR1 SGHVS, CDR2 FQNEAQ. Trimming took 1 base from V and 0 from J, leaving 13 bases between them.

The genes are TRBV28 and TRBJ2-6; no clear D. Germline V CDR1 and CDR2: MDHEN, SYDVKM. CDR3 size: 13 residues. V lost 7 bases, J lost 2 bases, and 6 bases lay in between. Here the CDR3 reads CASKTAGANVLTF. In DNA, the CDR3 is TGTGCCAGCAAGACTGCTGGGGCCAACGTCCTGACTTTC.

The chain links TRBV7-2 to TRBJ2-1, with D hard to call. From germline, CDR1 is SGHTA and CDR2 FQGNSA. The CDR3 is made up of 13 amino acids. Trimming pared 2 bases from V and 5 bases from J, leaving 7 bases between. The CDR3 protein is CASSLWVHNEQFF. CDR3 coding DNA: TGTGCCAGCAGCTTATGGGTCCACAATGAGCAGTTCTTC. Combining the CDR3 with reference TRBV7-2 and TRBJ2-1 gives the whole variable domain GAGVSQSPSNKVTEKGKDVELRCDPISGHTALYWYRQSLGQGLEFLIYFQGNSAPDKSGLPSDRFSAERTGGSVSTLTIQRTQQEDSAVYLCASSLWVHNEQFFGPGTRLTVL.

The J gene is TRBJ2-2, the V gene TRBV9; D call uncertain. V was trimmed by 1 base and J by 7 bases, leaving 11 bases between them. Germline CDR1 SGDLS, CDR2 YYNGEE. This CDR3 has 14 amino acids. CDR3 loop: CASSVSAWGGELFF. The CDR3 coding sequence is TGTGCCAGCAGCGTATCGGCTTGGGGCGGGGAGCTGTTTTTT.

V and J are TRBV11-3 and TRBJ2-1; 9 positions match TRBD2. The V gene's germline CDR1 is SGHNT and CDR2 YENEEA. V was pared by 8 bases and J by 1 base, with 3 bases of the junction left unmatched. The CDR3 spans 14 residues. The CDR3 sequence is CASAAGGSYNEQFF. CDR3 sequence (DNA): TGTGCCAGCGCTGCGGGAGGGTCCTACAATGAGCAGTTCTTC.

The V and J genes are TRBV9 and TRBJ1-2; 8 nucleotides match TRBD1. J lost 3 bases, V lost 1 base, and 5 bases had no gene match. This CDR3 has 15 residues. Germline CDR1 reads SGDLS; CDR2 reads YYNGEE. The CDR3 sequence: CASSVSMTGDYGYTF. The CDR3 DNA reads TGTGCCAGCAGCGTATCCATGACAGGGGACTATGGCTACACCTTC. Using reference TRBV9 and TRBJ1-2 for the parts outside the CDR3, the full variable domain is DSGVTQTPKHLITATGQRVTLRCSPRSGDLSVYWYQQSLDQGLQFLIQYYNGEERAKGNILERFSAQQFPDLHSELNLSSLELGDSALYFCASSVSMTGDYGYTFGSGTRLTVV.

The V gene is TRBV21-1, the J gene TRBJ1-1; the table's D call, TRBD1, has no DNA check behind it. TRBV21-1 is given as a pseudogene. The CDR3 runs 17 residues. CDR3: CASSKDGDTLSNTEAFF. The CDR3 DNA reads TGTGCCAGCAGCAAAGACGGGGACACCCTCTCGAACACTGAAGCTTTCTTT.

V and J are TRBV19 and TRBJ2-4, with D possibly being TRBD1 (5 bases). The CDR3 is 15 residues long. The V and J ends lost 3 bases and 8 bases respectively, with 17 bases between them. CDR1 is LNHDA and CDR2 is SQIVND in the germline V gene (reference sequence). The CDR3 nucleotides are TGTGCCAGTAGTATCTATATTCCACCCAGGGACATTCAGTACTTC. Protein: CASSIYIPPRDIQYF.

V is TRBV5-1 and J is TRBJ2-5; TRBD2 agrees at 11 bases. J was trimmed by 3 bases and V by 4 bases; bases with no gene match: 8. The CDR3 runs 16 residues. The germline V gene encodes CDR1 SGHRS and CDR2 YFSETQ. CDR3 nucleotide sequence: TGCGCCAGCAGCCCACGTAGCGGGAGGGGGGAAGAGACCCAGTACTTC. It encodes CASSPRSGRGEETQYF. The full variable domain, completed using reference TRBV5-1 and TRBJ2-5, is KAGVTQTPRYLIKTRGQQVTLSCSPISGHRSVSWYQQTPGQGLQFLFEYFSETQRNKGNFPGRFSGRQFSNSRSEMNVSTLELGDSALYLCASSPRSGRGEETQYFGPGTRLLVL.

In nucleotides, the CDR3 is TGTGCCAGCAGTTTATTGGGACAGAGACAAGAGACCCAGTACTTC. Protein sequence: CASSLLGQRQETQYF. The chain couples TRBV28 to TRBJ2-5; 7 nucleotides align to TRBD1. The CDR3 has 15 amino acids. Unmatched junction bases numbered 4, after V lost 1 base and J lost 2 bases. The germline V gene encodes CDR1 MDHEN and CDR2 SYDVKM.